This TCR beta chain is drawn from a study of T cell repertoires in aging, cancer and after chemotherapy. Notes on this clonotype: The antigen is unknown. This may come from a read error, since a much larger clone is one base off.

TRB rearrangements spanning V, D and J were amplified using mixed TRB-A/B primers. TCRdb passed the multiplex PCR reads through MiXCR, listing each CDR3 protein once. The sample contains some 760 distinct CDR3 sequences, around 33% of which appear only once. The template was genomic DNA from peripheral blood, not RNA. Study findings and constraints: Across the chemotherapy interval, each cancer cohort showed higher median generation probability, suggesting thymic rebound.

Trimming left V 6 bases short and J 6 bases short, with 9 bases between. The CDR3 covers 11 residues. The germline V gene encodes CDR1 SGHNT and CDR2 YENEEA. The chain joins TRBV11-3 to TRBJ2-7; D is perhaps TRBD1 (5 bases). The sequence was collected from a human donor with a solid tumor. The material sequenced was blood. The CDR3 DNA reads TGTGCCAGCAGACCAGGGTCCGAGCAGTACTTC. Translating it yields CASRPGSEQYF.